This TCR beta chain was found in a study of cytomegalovirus exposure and HLA in healthy donors. Study context: An early release of data contained roughly 90 million unique TCRs, which came from HLA-typed donors.

On this clone: Its antigen is not identified.

Whole-study findings and limits: Among TCR beta chains, those listed as cytomegalovirus-associated numbered fewer than 200. Common viral pathogens were later found to be apparently linked to several of the most significant clusters.

V gave up 3 bases and J gave up 2 bases, with 11 bases separating them. CDR1 is GTSNPN, CDR2 SVGIG, per germline (reference sequence). There are 13 residues in the CDR3. Primers for the PCR totalled 60 Vbeta and 13 Jbeta. Measured with immunoSEQ multiplex PCR; TCRdb has only the in-frame clones, and not every one. The table shows around 120,000 clones, with 80% occurring only once. This TCR derives from a male donor in good health and CMV-seronegative. The chain recombines TRBV30 with TRBJ2-7, with a weak D call TRBD2 (6 bases). Material: PBMCs. The CDR3 coding sequence is TGTGCCTGGAGGTGGGGGAGGCCCTACGAGCAGTACTTC. This sequence encodes CAWRWGRPYEQYF.